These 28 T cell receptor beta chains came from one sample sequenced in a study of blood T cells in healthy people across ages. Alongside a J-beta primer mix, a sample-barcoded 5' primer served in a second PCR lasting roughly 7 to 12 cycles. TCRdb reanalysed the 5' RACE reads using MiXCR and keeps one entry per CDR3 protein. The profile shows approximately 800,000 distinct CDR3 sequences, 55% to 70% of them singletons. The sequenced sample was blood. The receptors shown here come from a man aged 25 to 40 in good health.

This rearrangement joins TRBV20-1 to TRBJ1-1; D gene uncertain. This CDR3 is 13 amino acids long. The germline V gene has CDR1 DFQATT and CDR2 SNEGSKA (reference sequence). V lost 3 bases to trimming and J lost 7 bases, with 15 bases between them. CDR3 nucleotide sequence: TGCAGTGCTAGTTCTCAATCGCAGTGTGAAGCTTTCTTT. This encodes CSASSQSQCEAFF.

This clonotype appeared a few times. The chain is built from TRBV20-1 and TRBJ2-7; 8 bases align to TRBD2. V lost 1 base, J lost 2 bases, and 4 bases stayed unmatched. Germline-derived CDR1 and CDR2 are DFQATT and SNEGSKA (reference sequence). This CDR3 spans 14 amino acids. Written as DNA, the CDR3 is TGCAGTGCTAGAGCAACTAGCGGAACCTACGAGCAGTACTTC. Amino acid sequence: CSARATSGTYEQYF.

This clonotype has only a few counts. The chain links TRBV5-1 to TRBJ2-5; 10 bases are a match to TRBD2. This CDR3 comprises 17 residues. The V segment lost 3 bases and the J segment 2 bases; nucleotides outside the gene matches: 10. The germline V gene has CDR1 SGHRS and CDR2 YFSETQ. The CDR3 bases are TGCGCCAGCAGCTGGGGGCTAGCGGGGGCATGGCAAGAGACCCAGTACTTC. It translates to CASSWGLAGAWQETQYF.

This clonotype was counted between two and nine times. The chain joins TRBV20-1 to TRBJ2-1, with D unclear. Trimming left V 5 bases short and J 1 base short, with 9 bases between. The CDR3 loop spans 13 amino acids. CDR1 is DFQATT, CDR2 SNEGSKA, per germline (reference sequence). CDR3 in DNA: TGCAGTGCTCGTGACCATTCCTACAATGAGCAGTTCTTC. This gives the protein CSARDHSYNEQFF.

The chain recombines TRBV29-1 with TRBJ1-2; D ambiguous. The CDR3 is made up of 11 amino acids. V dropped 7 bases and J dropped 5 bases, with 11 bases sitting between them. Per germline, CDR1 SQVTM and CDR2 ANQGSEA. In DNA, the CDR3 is TGCAGCGCACCGGGTAAATATGGCTACACCTTC. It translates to CSAPGKYGYTF. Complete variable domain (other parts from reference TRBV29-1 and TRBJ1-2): SAVISQKPSRDICQRGTSLTIQCQVDSQVTMMFWYRQQPGQSLTLIATANQGSEATYESGFVIDKFPISRPNLTFSTLTVSNMSPEDSSIYLCSAPGKYGYTFGSGTRLTVV.

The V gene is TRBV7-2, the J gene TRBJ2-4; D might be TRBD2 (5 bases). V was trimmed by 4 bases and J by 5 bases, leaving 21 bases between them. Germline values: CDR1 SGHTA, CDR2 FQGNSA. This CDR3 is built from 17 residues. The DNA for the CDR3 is TGTGCCAGCAGCTCCTTTGCGGGTCAACTAAGGGAAAACATTCAGTACTTC. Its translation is CASSSFAGQLRENIQYF.

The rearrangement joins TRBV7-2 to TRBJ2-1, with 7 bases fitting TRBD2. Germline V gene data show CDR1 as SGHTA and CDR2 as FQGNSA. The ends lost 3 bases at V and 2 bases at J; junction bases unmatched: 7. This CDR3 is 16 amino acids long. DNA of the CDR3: TGTGCCAGCAGCTTGATGACTAGCCCTGCCTACAATGAGCAGTTCTTC. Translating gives CASSLMTSPAYNEQFF.

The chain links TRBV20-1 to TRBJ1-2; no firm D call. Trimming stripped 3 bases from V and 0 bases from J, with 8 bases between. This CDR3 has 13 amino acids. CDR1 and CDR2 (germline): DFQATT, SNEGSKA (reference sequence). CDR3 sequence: CSASRQPNYGYTF. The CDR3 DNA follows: TGCAGTGCTAGCCGGCAGCCTAACTATGGCTACACCTTC.

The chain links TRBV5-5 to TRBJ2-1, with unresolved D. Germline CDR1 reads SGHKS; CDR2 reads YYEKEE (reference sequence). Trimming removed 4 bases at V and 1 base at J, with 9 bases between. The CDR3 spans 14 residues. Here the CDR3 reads CASSPMLSYNEQFF. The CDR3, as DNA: TGTGCCAGCAGCCCAATGTTATCCTACAATGAGCAGTTCTTC.

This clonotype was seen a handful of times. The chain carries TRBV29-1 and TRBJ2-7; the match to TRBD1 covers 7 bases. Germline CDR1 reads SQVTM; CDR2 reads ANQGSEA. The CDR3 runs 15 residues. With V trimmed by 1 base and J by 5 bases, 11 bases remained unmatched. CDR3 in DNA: TGCAGCGTTGAAGGAGCAGGGGGTCTTTTCAACGAGCAGTACTTC. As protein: CSVEGAGGLFNEQYF.

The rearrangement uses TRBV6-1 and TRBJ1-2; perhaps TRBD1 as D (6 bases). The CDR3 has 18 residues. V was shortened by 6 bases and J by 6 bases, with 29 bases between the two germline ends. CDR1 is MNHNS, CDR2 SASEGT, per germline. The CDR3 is CASRDHTGIGTVGNGYTF. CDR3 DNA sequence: TGTGCCAGCAGAGATCATACAGGGATAGGTACCGTTGGTAATGGCTACACCTTC.

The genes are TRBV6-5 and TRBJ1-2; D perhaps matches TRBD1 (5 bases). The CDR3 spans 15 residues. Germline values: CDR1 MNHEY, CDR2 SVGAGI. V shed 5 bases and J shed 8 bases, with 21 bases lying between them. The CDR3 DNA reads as TGTGCCAGCAGTCCCACTCCGGACAATTATGGCGGCTACACCTTC. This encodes CASSPTPDNYGGYTF.

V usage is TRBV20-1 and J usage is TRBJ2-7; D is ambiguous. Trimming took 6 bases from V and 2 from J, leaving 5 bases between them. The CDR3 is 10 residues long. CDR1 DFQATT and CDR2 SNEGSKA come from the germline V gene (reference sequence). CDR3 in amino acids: CSASPYEQYF. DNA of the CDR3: TGCAGTGCGAGCCCCTACGAGCAGTACTTC.

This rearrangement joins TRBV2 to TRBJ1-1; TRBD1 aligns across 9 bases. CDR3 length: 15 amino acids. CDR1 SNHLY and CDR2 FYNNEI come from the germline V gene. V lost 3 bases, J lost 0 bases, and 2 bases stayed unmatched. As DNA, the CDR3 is TGTGCCAGCAGTGAGGGACAGGGAATGAACACTGAAGCTTTCTTT. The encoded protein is CASSEGQGMNTEAFF.

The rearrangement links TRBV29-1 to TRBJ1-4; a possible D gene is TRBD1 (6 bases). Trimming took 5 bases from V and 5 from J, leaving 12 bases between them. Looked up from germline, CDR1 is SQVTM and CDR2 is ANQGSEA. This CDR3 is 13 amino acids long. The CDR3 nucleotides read TGCAGCGTTTCCCAGGGGCTGAATGAAAAACTGTTTTTT. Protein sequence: CSVSQGLNEKLFF.

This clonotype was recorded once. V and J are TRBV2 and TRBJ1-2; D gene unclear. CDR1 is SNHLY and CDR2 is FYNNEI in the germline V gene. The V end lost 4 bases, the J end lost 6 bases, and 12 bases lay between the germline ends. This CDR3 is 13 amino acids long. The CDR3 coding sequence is TGTGCCAGCAGTGGTATAGGACCTCATGGCTACACCTTC. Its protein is CASSGIGPHGYTF.

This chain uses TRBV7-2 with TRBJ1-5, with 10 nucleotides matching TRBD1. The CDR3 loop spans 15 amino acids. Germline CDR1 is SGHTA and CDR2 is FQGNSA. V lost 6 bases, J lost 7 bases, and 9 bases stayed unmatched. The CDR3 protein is CASSKTGGLGQPQHF. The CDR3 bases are TGTGCCAGCAGTAAGACAGGGGGCCTGGGGCAGCCCCAGCATTTT.

In DNA form, the CDR3 reads TGTGCCACCAGTGATTTAGGTCGTAGCGGGAGTCTTTTCAATGAGCAGTTCTTC. Amino acid sequence: CATSDLGRSGSLFNEQFF. The V gene is TRBV24-1, the J gene TRBJ2-1, with 9 bases identical to TRBD2. The CDR3 totals 18 residues. With V trimmed by 1 base and J by 6 bases, 12 bases remained unmatched. Germline V gene sequence: CDR1 KGHDR, CDR2 SFDVKD.

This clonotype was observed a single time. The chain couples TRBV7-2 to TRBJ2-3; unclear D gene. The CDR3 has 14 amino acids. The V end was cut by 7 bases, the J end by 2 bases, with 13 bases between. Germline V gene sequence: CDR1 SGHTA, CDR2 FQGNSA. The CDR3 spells CASNRARVTDTQYF. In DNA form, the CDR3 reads TGTGCCAGCAACCGAGCCCGAGTCACAGATACGCAGTATTTT.

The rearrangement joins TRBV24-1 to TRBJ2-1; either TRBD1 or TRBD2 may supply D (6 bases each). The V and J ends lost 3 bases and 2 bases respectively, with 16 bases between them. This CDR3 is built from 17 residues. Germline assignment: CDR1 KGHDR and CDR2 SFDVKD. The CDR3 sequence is CATSDGGRGLTYNEQFF. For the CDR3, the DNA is TGTGCCACCAGTGATGGAGGACGGGGGCTTACCTACAATGAGCAGTTCTTC.

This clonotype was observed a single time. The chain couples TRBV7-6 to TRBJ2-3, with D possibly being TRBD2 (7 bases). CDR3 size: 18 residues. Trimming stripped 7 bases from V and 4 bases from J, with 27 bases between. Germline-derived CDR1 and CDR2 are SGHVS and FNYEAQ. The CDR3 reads CASTGSKGGALFSDTQYF. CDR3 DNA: TGTGCCAGCACCGGCTCAAAAGGGGGGGCATTGTTCTCAGATACGCAGTATTTT.

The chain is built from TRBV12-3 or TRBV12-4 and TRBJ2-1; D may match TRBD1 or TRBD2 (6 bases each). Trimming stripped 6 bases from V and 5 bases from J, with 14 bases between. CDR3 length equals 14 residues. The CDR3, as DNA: TGTGCCAGCAGCCGGCACGGGGGCCACAATGAGCAGTTCTTC. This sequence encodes CASSRHGGHNEQFF.

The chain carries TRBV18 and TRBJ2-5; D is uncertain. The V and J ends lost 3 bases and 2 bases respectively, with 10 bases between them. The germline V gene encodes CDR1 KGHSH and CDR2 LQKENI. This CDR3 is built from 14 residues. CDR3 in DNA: TGTGCCAGCTCACCGAATTCTATTCAAGAGACCCAGTACTTC. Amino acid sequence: CASSPNSIQETQYF. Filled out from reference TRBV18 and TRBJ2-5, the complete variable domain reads NAGVMQNPRHLVRRRGQEARLRCSPMKGHSHVYWYRQLPEEGLKFMVYLQKENIIDESGMPKERFSAEFPKEGPSILRIQQVVRGDSAAYFCASSPNSIQETQYFGPGTRLLVL.

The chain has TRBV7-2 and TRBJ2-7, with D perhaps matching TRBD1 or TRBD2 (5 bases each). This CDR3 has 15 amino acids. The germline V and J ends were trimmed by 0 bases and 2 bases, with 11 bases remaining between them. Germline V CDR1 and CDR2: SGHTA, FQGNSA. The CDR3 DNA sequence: TGTGCCAGCAGCTTAGCACGGGGCTCAGCCTACGAGCAGTACTTC. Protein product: CASSLARGSAYEQYF.

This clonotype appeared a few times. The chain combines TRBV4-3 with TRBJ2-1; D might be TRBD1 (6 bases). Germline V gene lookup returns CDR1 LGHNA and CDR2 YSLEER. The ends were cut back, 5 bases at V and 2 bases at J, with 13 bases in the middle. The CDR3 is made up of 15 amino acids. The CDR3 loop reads CASSSDWDTYNEQFF. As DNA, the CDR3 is TGCGCCAGCAGCTCCGACTGGGACACCTACAATGAGCAGTTCTTC.

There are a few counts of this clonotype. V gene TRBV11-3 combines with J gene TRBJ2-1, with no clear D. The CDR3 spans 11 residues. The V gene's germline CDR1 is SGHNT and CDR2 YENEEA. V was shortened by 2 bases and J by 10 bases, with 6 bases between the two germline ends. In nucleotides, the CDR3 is TGTGCCAGCAGCTTAAAAGGCGAGCAGTTCTTC. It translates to CASSLKGEQFF.

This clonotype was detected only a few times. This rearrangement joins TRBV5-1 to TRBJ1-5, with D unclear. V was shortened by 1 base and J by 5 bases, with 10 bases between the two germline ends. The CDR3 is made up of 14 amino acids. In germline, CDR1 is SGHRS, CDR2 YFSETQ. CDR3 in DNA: TGCGCCAGCAGCTTGTTTAAGAGGGATCAGCCCCAGCATTTT. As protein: CASSLFKRDQPQHF.

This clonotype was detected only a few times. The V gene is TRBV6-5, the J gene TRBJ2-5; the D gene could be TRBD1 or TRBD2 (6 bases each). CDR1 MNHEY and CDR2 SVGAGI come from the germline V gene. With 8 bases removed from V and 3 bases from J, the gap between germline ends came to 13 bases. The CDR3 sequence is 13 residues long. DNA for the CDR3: TGTGCCAGCGGGGGGCGGCATAAAGAGACCCAGTACTTC. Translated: CASGGRHKETQYF.